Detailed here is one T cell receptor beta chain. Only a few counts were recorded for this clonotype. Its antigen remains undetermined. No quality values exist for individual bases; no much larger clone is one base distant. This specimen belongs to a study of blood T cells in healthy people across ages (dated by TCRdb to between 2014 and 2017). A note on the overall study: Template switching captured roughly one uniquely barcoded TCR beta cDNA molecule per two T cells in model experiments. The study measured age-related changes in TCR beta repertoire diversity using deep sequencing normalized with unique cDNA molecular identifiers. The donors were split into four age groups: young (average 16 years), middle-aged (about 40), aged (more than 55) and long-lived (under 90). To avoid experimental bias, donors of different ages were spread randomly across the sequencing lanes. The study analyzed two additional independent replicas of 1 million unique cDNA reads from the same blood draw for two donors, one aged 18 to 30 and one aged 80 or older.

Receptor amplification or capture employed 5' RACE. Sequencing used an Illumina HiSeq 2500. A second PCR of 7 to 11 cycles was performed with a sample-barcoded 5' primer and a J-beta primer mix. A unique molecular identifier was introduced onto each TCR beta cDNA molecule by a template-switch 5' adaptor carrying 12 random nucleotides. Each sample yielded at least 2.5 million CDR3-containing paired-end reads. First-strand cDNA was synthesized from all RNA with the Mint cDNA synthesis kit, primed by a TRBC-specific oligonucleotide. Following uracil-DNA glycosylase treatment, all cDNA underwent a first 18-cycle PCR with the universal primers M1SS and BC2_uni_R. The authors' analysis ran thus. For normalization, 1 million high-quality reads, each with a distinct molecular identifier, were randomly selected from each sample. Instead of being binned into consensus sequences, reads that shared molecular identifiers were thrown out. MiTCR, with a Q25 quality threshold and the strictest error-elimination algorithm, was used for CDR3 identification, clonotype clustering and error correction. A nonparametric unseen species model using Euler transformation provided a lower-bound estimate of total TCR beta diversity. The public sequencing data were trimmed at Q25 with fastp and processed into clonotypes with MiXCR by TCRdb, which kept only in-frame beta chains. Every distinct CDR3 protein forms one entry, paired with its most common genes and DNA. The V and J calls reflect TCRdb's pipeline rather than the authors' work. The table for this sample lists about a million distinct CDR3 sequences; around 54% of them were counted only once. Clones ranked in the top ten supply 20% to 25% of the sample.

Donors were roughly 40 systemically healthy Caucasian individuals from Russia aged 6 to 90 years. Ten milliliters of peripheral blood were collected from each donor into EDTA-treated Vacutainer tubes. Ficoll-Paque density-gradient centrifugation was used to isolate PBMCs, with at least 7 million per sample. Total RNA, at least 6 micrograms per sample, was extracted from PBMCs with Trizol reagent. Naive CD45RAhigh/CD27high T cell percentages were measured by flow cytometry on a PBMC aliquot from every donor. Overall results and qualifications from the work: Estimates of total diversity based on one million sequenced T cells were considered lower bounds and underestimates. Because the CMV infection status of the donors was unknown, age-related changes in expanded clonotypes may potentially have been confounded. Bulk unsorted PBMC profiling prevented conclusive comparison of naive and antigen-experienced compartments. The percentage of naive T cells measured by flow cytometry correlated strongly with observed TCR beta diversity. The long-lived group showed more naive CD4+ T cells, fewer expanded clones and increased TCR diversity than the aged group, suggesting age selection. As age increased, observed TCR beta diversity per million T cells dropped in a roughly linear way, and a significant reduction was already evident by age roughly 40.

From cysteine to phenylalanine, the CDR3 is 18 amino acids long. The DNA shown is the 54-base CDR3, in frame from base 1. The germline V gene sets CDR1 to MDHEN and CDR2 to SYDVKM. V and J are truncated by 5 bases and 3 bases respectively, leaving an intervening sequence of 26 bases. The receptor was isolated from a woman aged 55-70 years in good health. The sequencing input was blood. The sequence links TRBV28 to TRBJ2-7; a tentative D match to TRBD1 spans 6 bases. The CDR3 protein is CASSPQIPSRGIFYEQYF. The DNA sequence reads TGTGCCAGCAGTCCCCAAATTCCCTCCAGGGGAATCTTCTACGAGCAGTACTTC.